Listed below are T cell receptor beta chains from one sample, sequenced in a study of OX40 agonist ivuxolimab in advanced cancers. Some clones are missing from TCRdb's copy, which holds only in-frame ones; the method was immunoSEQ multiplex PCR. The sample lists around 76,000 clones, roughly 90% occurring once. The source material was CD4+ or CD8+ T cells sorted from blood, sampled in a trial of the OX40 agonist ivuxolimab. These receptors were obtained from an adult with an advanced solid tumor such as melanoma, head and neck, liver or kidney cancer. CDR3s include the opening cysteine and the closing phenylalanine or tryptophan. D genes are given only for firm matches. The size entry is marked missing in some rows and otherwise reads once, few, many or a size class.

j_call clone_size v_call d_call cdr3_aa cdr3_nt
TRBJ1-4 NA TRBV5-4 NA CASSGEGDDSEKLFF TGTGCCAGCAGCGGTGAGGGGGACGATAGTGAAAAACTGTTTTTT
TRBJ2-7 NA TRBV29-1 NA CSVESRYYEQYF TGCAGCGTTGAATCCAGATATTACGAGCAGTACTTC
TRBJ1-1 NA TRBV25-1 NA CASSDSRRTEAFF TGTGCCAGCAGTGACTCCCGGCGAACTGAAGCTTTCTTT
TRBJ1-2 NA TRBV30 NA CAWSFAGRYGYTF TGTGCCTGGAGTTTCGCGGGCCGCTATGGCTACACCTTC
TRBJ2-3 NA TRBV28 NA CASSSISTDTQYF TGTGCCAGCAGTTCCATTAGCACAGATACGCAGTATTTT
TRBJ1-2 NA TRBV6-5 TRBD1 CASSLEGAGNYGYTF TGTGCCAGCAGTTTGGAGGGGGCGGGAAACTATGGCTACACCTTC
TRBJ1-5 few TRBV10-1 NA CASSEDGSPNQPQHF TGCGCCAGCAGTGAAGATGGGTCGCCTAATCAGCCCCAGCATTTT
TRBJ1-1 NA TRBV12-5 NA CASGFGRDAEAFF TGTGCTAGTGGTTTCGGCAGGGATGCTGAAGCTTTCTTT
TRBJ1-3 NA TRBV30 NA CAWTSGNTIYF TGTGCCTGGACTTCTGGAAACACCATATATTTT
TRBJ1-3 NA TRBV5-4 NA CASSFQGSRRNTIYF TGTGCCAGCAGCTTCCAGGGTTCAAGGCGAAACACCATATATTTT
TRBJ1-1 NA TRBV5-4 NA CASSPPGVGEAFF TGTGCCAGCAGCCCACCCGGGGTAGGTGAAGCTTTCTTT
TRBJ2-7 NA TRBV6-6 NA CASHRGSGSYEQYF TGTGCCAGCCACAGGGGTAGCGGGTCCTACGAGCAGTACTTC
TRBJ1-4 NA TRBV28 TRBD1 CASSRTGVNEKLFF TGTGCCAGCAGTCGAACAGGGGTAAATGAAAAACTGTTTTTT
TRBJ1-1 NA TRBV7-9 NA CASSPFGGWRTEAFF TGTGCCAGCAGCCCTTTTGGGGGTTGGCGCACTGAAGCTTTCTTT
TRBJ1-1 NA TRBV19 NA CASSGQGKNTEAFF TGTGCCAGTAGTGGTCAGGGGAAGAACACTGAAGCTTTCTTT
TRBJ2-7 NA TRBV7-9 NA CASSSGAQGEQYF TGTGCCAGCAGCTCAGGGGCCCAGGGCGAGCAGTACTTC
TRBJ2-5 NA TRBV27 NA CASSSAPVDFQETQYF TGTGCCAGCAGTTCAGCGCCGGTAGACTTTCAAGAGACCCAGTACTTC